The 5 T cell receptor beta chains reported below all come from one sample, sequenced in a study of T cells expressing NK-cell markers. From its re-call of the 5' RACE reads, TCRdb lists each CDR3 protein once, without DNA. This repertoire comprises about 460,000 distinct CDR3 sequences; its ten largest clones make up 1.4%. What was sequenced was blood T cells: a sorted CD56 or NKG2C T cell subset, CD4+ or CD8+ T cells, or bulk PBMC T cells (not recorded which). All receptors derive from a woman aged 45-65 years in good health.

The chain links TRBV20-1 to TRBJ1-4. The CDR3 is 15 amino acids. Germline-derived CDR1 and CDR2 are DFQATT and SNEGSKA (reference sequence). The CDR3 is CSASPVRGGIGKLFF.

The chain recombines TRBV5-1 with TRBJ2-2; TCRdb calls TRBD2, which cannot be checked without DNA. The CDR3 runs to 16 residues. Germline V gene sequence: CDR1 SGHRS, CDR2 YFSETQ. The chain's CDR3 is CASSSLIQGPGGELFF.

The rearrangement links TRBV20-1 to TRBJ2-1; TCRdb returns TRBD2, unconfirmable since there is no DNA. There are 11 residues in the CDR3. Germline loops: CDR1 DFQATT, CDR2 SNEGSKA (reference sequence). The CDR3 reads CSATWGPEQFF.

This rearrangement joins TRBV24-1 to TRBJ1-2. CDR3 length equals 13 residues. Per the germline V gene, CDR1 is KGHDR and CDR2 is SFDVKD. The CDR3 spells CATSDPRQGGYTF.

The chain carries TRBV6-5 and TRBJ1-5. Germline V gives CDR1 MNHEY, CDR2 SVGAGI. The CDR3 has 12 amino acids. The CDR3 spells CASSAGAQPQHF.